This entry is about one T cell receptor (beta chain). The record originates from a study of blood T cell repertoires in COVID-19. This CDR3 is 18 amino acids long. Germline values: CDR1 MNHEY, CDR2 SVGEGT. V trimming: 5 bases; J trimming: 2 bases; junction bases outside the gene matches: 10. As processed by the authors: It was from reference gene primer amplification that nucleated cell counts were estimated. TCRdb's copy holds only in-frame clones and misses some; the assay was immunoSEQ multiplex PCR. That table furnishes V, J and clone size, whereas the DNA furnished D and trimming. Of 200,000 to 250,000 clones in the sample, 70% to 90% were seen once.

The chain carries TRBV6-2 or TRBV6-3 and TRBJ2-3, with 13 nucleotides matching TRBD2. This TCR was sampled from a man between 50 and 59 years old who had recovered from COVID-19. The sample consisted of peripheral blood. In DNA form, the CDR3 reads TGTGCCAGCAGTCAAGGGACTAGCGGGAAGCGGTTCACAGATACGCAGTATTTT. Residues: CASSQGTSGKRFTDTQYF.